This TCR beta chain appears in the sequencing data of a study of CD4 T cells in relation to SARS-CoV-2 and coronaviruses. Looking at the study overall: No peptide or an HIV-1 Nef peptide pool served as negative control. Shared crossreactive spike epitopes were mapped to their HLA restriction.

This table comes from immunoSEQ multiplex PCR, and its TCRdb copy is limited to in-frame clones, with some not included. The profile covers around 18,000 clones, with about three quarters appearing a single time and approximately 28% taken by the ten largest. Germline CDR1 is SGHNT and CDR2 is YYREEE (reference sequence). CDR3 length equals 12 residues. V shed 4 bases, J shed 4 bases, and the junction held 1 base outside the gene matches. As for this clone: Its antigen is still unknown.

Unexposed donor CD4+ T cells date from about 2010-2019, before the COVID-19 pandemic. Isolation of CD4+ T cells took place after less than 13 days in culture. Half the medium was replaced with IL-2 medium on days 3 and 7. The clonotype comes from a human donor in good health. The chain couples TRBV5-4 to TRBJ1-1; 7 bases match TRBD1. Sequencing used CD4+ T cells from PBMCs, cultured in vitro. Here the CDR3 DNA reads TGTGCCAGCAGCCGACAGGGCACTGAAGCTTTCTTT. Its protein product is CASSRQGTEAFF.